Described below is a single T cell receptor beta chain sequence and its context. What it recognizes is unknown. This specimen belongs to a study of shared clonotypes between healthy human individuals. Germline loops: CDR1 ENHRY, CDR2 SYGVKD. The CDR3 length is 14 residues. V was pared by 6 bases and J by 4 bases, with 6 bases of the junction left unmatched. Whole-study results and caveats: The generation probabilities recorded for non-shared clonotypes fell below those of clonotypes shared by all four donors. Specimens sampled were limited to blood, with tissue repertoires likely differing.

Produced via immunoSEQ multiplex PCR; TCRdb's table is partial and in-frame only. The data hold about 960,000 clones, with more than 75% observed a single time. The specimen sequenced was memory CD4+ T cells sorted from blood. Specified subset: CD45RA-negative fraction. This clonotype was sampled from a man aged 18 to 29 in good health. The chain has TRBV10-3 and TRBJ1-2, with 9 bases that match TRBD1. CDR3 protein: CAIRPQGAGYGYTF. The CDR3 nucleotides read TGTGCCATCAGACCACAGGGGGCCGGCTATGGCTACACCTTC.